A single sample gave rise to the 21 T cell receptor beta chains below, sequenced in a study of beta chain features in type 1 diabetes. Since all of the isolated RNA was reverse transcribed, expressed TCRB transcripts were what got sequenced. Repertoires were generated with immunoSEQ multiplex PCR, while TCRdb's copy carries only in-frame clones and drops some. The sample lists 140,000 to 150,000 clones, 40% to 55% seen once, with around 0.43% in the top ten. Sample: Tregs from blood. The receptors here all came from a man younger than 35 in good health.

V is TRBV5-1 and J is TRBJ1-2, with D perhaps matching TRBD1 (5 bases). Germline CDR1 reads SGHRS; CDR2 reads YFSETQ. CDR3 length: 13 residues. V was clipped by 4 bases and J by 8 bases, with 15 bases between them. CDR3 nucleotide sequence: TGCGCCAGCAGCCGCAGGGAAGGACGGGGCTACACCTTC. Translated: CASSRREGRGYTF. The full variable domain, completed using reference TRBV5-1 and TRBJ1-2, is KAGVTQTPRYLIKTRGQQVTLSCSPISGHRSVSWYQQTPGQGLQFLFEYFSETQRNKGNFPGRFSGRQFSNSRSEMNVSTLELGDSALYLCASSRREGRGYTFGSGTRLTVV.

The gene calls are TRBV18 and TRBJ2-5; possible D gene TRBD1, 5 bases. Trimming stripped 7 bases from V and 1 base from J, with 10 bases between. CDR1 is KGHSH, CDR2 LQKENI, per germline. CDR3 length: 13 residues. The CDR3 here is CASLRQFQETQYF. DNA for the CDR3: TGTGCCAGCTTGAGACAGTTCCAAGAGACCCAGTACTTC.

V usage is TRBV30 and J usage is TRBJ1-2, with a weak D call TRBD1 (5 bases). The V gene lost 3 bases and the J gene lost 4 bases, with 15 bases spanning the gap. Germline lookup yields CDR1 GTSNPN and CDR2 SVGIG (reference sequence). CDR3 length: 14 amino acids. CDR3: CAWRGLSSFYGYTF. DNA for the CDR3: TGTGCCTGGAGGGGACTAAGCAGCTTCTATGGCTACACCTTC.

This clone was counted only a few times. CDR3 region: CASSQEVVRLNEKLFF. DNA of the CDR3: TGCGCCAGCAGCCAAGAAGTTGTCCGACTTAATGAAAAACTGTTTTTT. This chain uses TRBV4-3 with TRBJ1-4; D gene unclear. V was shortened by 0 bases and J by 4 bases, with 12 bases between the two germline ends. The CDR3 is 16 amino acids. Germline CDR1 and CDR2: LGHNA and YSLEER.

The chain is built from TRBV5-8 and TRBJ2-5; possible D gene TRBD2, 7 bases. Trimming cost V 3 bases and J 2 bases, with 11 bases left between them. The length of the CDR3 is 14 residues. CDR1 is SGHTS and CDR2 is YDEGEE in the germline V gene. CDR3 region: CASSWEGTQETQYF. The CDR3 DNA reads TGTGCCAGCAGCTGGGAGGGGACACAAGAGACCCAGTACTTC.

The genes are TRBV28 and TRBJ1-1, with unresolved D. The CDR3 spans 15 residues. Looked up from germline, CDR1 is MDHEN and CDR2 is SYDVKM. V was clipped by 5 bases and J by 4 bases, with 17 bases between them. The CDR3 nucleotides read TGTGCCAGCAGTGCCAGGCTCGGCAGAGTCACTGAAGCTTTCTTT. The encoded protein is CASSARLGRVTEAFF.

V and J are TRBV10-3 and TRBJ2-1; 11 nucleotides line up with TRBD2. V lost 10 bases, J lost 5 bases, and 13 bases stayed unmatched. The CDR3 is made up of 16 amino acids. Germline CDR1 is ENHRY and CDR2 is SYGVKD. For the CDR3, the DNA is TGTGCCACAAGGTTCAGCGGGACTAGCGGAGACAATGAGCAGTTCTTC. It encodes CATRFSGTSGDNEQFF.

J is TRBJ2-7 and V is TRBV5-1, with 9 positions matching TRBD2. The junction had 10 bases not matched to a gene; V was cut back by 4 bases and J by 5 bases. The germline V gene has CDR1 SGHRS and CDR2 YFSETQ. The CDR3 runs to 15 residues. The CDR3 DNA sequence: TGCGCCAGCAGCCAGTTAGCGGGAGAGTGGAACGAGCAGTACTTC. Translation: CASSQLAGEWNEQYF.

The chain links TRBV2 to TRBJ1-2; D gene uncertain. The CDR3 runs to 13 residues. The germline V gene encodes CDR1 SNHLY and CDR2 FYNNEI. Trimming stripped 4 bases from V and 9 bases from J, with 15 bases between. The DNA for the CDR3 is TGTGCCAGCAGTGTAGAGGAGGCTCGGAGCTACACCTTC. The encoded protein is CASSVEEARSYTF.

This clone was recorded a few times. The chain is built from TRBV5-1 and TRBJ1-1; a possible D gene is TRBD1 (5 bases). V was cut by 4 bases and J by 1 base, with 14 bases left in between. Germline CDR1 SGHRS, CDR2 YFSETQ. The CDR3 is 15 residues long. This CDR3 reads CASSPWAQGNTEAFF. In nucleotides, the CDR3 is TGCGCCAGCAGCCCGTGGGCCCAGGGGAACACTGAAGCTTTCTTT. Filled out from reference TRBV5-1 and TRBJ1-1, the complete variable domain reads KAGVTQTPRYLIKTRGQQVTLSCSPISGHRSVSWYQQTPGQGLQFLFEYFSETQRNKGNFPGRFSGRQFSNSRSEMNVSTLELGDSALYLCASSPWAQGNTEAFFGQGTRLTVV.

The table lists this clone with a few counts. This chain connects TRBV5-1 to TRBJ1-2; D gene ambiguous. The CDR3 sequence is 16 residues long. Germline CDR1 SGHRS, CDR2 YFSETQ. Trimming stripped 0 bases from V and 1 base from J, with 13 bases between. The CDR3 loop is CASSLGMGRINYGYTF. CDR3 nucleotides: TGCGCCAGCAGCTTGGGTATGGGCCGGATTAACTATGGCTACACCTTC.

The chain combines TRBV28 with TRBJ1-1; perhaps TRBD1 as D (5 bases). The ends were cut back, 8 bases at V and 5 bases at J, with 21 bases in the middle. This CDR3 spans 15 amino acids. Looked up from germline, CDR1 is MDHEN and CDR2 is SYDVKM. The CDR3: CASDSPQPGTTEAFF. The CDR3 DNA sequence: TGTGCCAGCGATTCTCCGCAGCCAGGGACTACTGAAGCTTTCTTT.

The rearrangement links TRBV5-1 to TRBJ2-7; D unclear. CDR3 size: 16 residues. Germline CDR1 is SGHRS and CDR2 is YFSETQ. Trimming removed 3 bases at V and 1 base at J, with 17 bases between. CDR3 sequence reads: CASSYISSQRSYEQYF. CDR3 DNA sequence: TGCGCCAGCAGCTATATTAGCAGCCAAAGATCCTACGAGCAGTACTTC.

The chain combines TRBV28 with TRBJ1-6; TRBD1 aligns across 9 bases. This CDR3 region has 15 residues. Trimming removed 3 bases from V and 12 bases from J; junction bases left unmatched: 9. Per germline, CDR1 MDHEN and CDR2 SYDVKM. DNA for the CDR3: TGTGCCAGCAGTTTGGGGGACAGGGCGATGAGACCCCTCCACTTT. It encodes CASSLGDRAMRPLHF. Full variable domain (remainder filled in from reference TRBV28 and TRBJ1-6): DVKVTQSSRYLVKRTGEKVFLECVQDMDHENMFWYRQDPGLGLRLIYFSYDVKMKEKGDIPEGYSVSREKKERFSLILESASTNQTSMYLCASSLGDRAMRPLHFGNGTRLTVT.

This clone has a handful of counts. The chain is built from TRBV5-1 and TRBJ2-5, with D possibly being TRBD2 (6 bases). Trimming stripped 2 bases from V and 5 bases from J, with 19 bases between. CDR1 and CDR2 from the germline V gene are SGHRS and YFSETQ. The CDR3 is 16 amino acids. As DNA, the CDR3 is TGCGCCAGCAGCTTCACGACTAGGCCCTTTCGGGAGACCCAGTACTTC. Translating it yields CASSFTTRPFRETQYF.

The V gene is TRBV5-1, the J gene TRBJ2-5; tentative D call: TRBD2 (7 bases). Deletions cut 5 bases from V and 4 bases from J, with 18 bases between. Germline loops: CDR1 SGHRS, CDR2 YFSETQ. The CDR3 is 15 amino acids. The CDR3 DNA reads TGCGCCAGCAGTACAGGGCCCGGCGGGGGAGAGACCCAGTACTTC. This encodes CASSTGPGGGETQYF.

This clone has a handful of counts. The chain joins TRBV15 to TRBJ2-3, with 7 nucleotides matching TRBD1. Germline CDR1 reads LNHNV; CDR2 reads YYDKDF (reference sequence). With V trimmed by 1 base and J by 2 bases, 3 bases remained unmatched. This CDR3 contains 15 residues. The CDR3 nucleotides are TGTGCCACCAGCAGAGTAGGGGGCACCACAGATACGCAGTATTTT. Amino acids: CATSRVGGTTDTQYF.

The chain employs TRBV6-5 and TRBJ2-3, with TRBD2 identical over 14 bases. The germline CDR1 and CDR2 sequences are MNHEY and SVGAGI. The CDR3 length is 14 residues. Losses at the gene ends were 8 bases for V and 4 bases for J; bases not matched to a gene: 2. CDR3 region: CASSTSGRADTQYF. CDR3 DNA: TGTGCCAGCTCGACTAGCGGGAGGGCAGATACGCAGTATTTT.

This clone was counted a few times. The chain uses TRBV10-3 and TRBJ2-3; TRBD2 matches 7 bases. V gave up 8 bases and J gave up 2 bases; unmatched junction bases: 10. CDR3 length equals 15 residues. The germline CDR1 and CDR2 sequences are ENHRY and SYGVKD. The DNA for the CDR3 is TGTGCCATCGGTCTAGCGGATCCCCTCACAGATACGCAGTATTTT. Its translation is CAIGLADPLTDTQYF.

The chain links TRBV10-3 to TRBJ2-6; TRBD2 is a possible D gene (5 bases). The CDR3 is 17 residues long. V was clipped by 6 bases and J by 0 bases, with 15 bases between them. From germline, CDR1 is ENHRY and CDR2 SYGVKD. The CDR3 nucleotides are TGTGCCATCAGCCCGGGAACCCGTGTCTCTGGGGCCAACGTCCTGACTTTC. Translating gives CAISPGTRVSGANVLTF.

V gene TRBV18 combines with J gene TRBJ1-1; D may be TRBD1 (5 bases). V was pared by 5 bases and J by 0 bases, with 10 bases between. This CDR3 contains 14 residues. The germline V gene has CDR1 KGHSH and CDR2 LQKENI. CDR3 in DNA: TGTGCCAGCTCATCCCAGGGCCTGAACACTGAAGCTTTCTTT. Translated: CASSSQGLNTEAFF.